This T cell receptor (beta chain) was recorded in a study of ipilimumab plus nivolumab after autologous stem cell transplantation. Study-level information: DLBCL patients had primary refractory or relapsed disease.

Checkpoint therapy with ipilimumab 1 mg/kg began 14 to 28 days after transplant. Sequencing used immunoSEQ multiplex PCR; TCRdb keeps in-frame clones, though not all of them. Of more than 15,000 clones listed, more than 60% are singletons. CDR3 size: 18 residues. Germline trimming cut 3 bases from V and 4 bases from J; bases unmatched to any gene: 14. From germline, CDR1 is SGDLS and CDR2 YYNGEE. V and J are TRBV9 and TRBJ1-1; 11 bases align to TRBD1. Sample: PBMCs, taken in a trial of ipilimumab plus nivolumab as post-transplant consolidation. This TCR came from a male donor with diffuse large B-cell lymphoma. The CDR3 is CASSGGLGQGASGTEAFF. CDR3 nucleotide sequence: TGTGCCAGCAGCGGCGGACTAGGACAGGGGGCCTCGGGCACTGAAGCTTTCTTT.